A single sample is the source of the 16 T cell receptor beta chains below, sequenced in a study of cytomegalovirus exposure and HLA in healthy donors. PCR employed 60 Vbeta and 13 Jbeta primers. TCRdb's copy holds only in-frame clones and misses some; the assay was immunoSEQ multiplex PCR. The sample lists about 21,000 clones; about 77% were seen once. The sequencing sample was made of PBMCs. These receptor sequences come from a man aged 60-69 years in good health and CMV-seronegative.

Remarks on this clone: One junction end does not reproduce the germline sequence, and a read error may be involved. This sequence joins TRBV7-7 and TRBJ2-5; 9 bases agree with TRBD2. CDR3 length: 16 amino acids. From germline, CDR1 is SSHAT and CDR2 FNYEAQ (reference sequence). The CDR3 nucleotides read TGTGCTAGCAGTCGGGGGGCTGCGGGAGGGGGAGAGACCCAGTACTTC. Its translation is CASSRGAAGGGETQYF.

This chain uses TRBV7-8 with TRBJ2-5; unclear D gene. The CDR3 is 15 residues long. Germline V gene data show CDR1 as SGHVS and CDR2 as FQNEAQ. V was shortened by 5 bases and J by 5 bases, with 18 bases between the two germline ends. The DNA of the CDR3 is TGTGCCAGCAGCACGCCAGGTGGATGGGTGGAGACCCAGTACTTC. This encodes CASSTPGGWVETQYF.

V usage is TRBV18 and J usage is TRBJ1-1; possible D gene TRBD1, 5 bases. This CDR3 region has 14 residues. V lost 1 base, J lost 1 base, and 7 bases lay in between. CDR1 is KGHSH and CDR2 is LQKENI in the germline V gene. CDR3 sequence reads: CASSPLQENTEAFF. The CDR3 DNA is TGTGCCAGCTCACCACTACAGGAGAACACTGAAGCTTTCTTT.

The chain is built from TRBV30 and TRBJ1-1, with TRBD1 identical over 8 bases. J was trimmed by 12 bases and V by 4 bases; bases with no gene match: 13. CDR1 GTSNPN and CDR2 SVGIG come from the germline V gene (reference sequence). The CDR3 runs 13 residues. The CDR3 DNA is TGTGCCTGGAACGCCCGACAGGGGTTATCTTCTTTCTTT. Protein product: CAWNARQGLSSFF.

The CDR3 DNA follows: TGCGCCAGCAGCCCGGGTGGTCTCACCTCTGGGGCCAACGTCCTGACTTTC. Its translation: CASSPGGLTSGANVLTF. The rearrangement links TRBV4-1 to TRBJ2-6; D unresolved. This CDR3 contains 17 residues. Germline CDR1 is MGHRA and CDR2 is YSYEKL. Trimming took 4 bases from V and 0 from J, leaving 13 bases between them.

The rearrangement joins TRBV7-9 to TRBJ1-4; D unclear. The CDR3 contains 14 residues. Germline V gene data show CDR1 as SEHNR and CDR2 as FQNEAQ (reference sequence). Trimming took 4 bases from V and 2 from J, leaving 8 bases between them. The CDR3, as DNA: TGTGCCAGCAGCTCAGGCAATACTAATGAAAAACTGTTTTTT. Translation: CASSSGNTNEKLFF.

Here the CDR3 DNA reads TGTGCCTCGGGACAGATCCGGTCGGCTTTCTTT. Translating gives CASGQIRSAFF. The rearrangement joins TRBV30 to TRBJ1-1; 7 bases align to TRBD1. Germline CDR1 GTSNPN, CDR2 SVGIG (reference sequence). Trimming at V came to 7 bases and at J to 11 bases, leaving 10 bases not matched to a gene. The CDR3 contains 11 residues.

The chain uses TRBV15 and TRBJ1-3; 10 bases agree with TRBD1. CDR1 is LNHNV and CDR2 is YYDKDF in the germline V gene (reference sequence). This CDR3 region has 15 residues. The V segment lost 2 bases and the J segment 6 bases; nucleotides outside the gene matches: 4. The CDR3 is CATSRTGTGANTIYF. CDR3 in DNA: TGTGCCACCAGCAGAACCGGGACAGGGGCAAACACCATATATTTT.

This clone has more than one count but fewer than ten. The V and J genes are TRBV7-2 and TRBJ2-5, with D possibly TRBD2 on 5 matching bases. The germline CDR1 and CDR2 sequences are SGHTA and FQGNSA. With 5 bases removed from V and 6 bases from J, the gap between germline ends came to 13 bases. The CDR3 is made up of 13 amino acids. CDR3 sequence reads: CASSPPGIQTQYF. The DNA for the CDR3 is TGTGCCAGCAGCCCCCCGGGGATACAGACCCAGTACTTC.

This clone turned up a few times. The chain uses TRBV27 and TRBJ2-7; 8 nucleotides align to TRBD2. Per germline, CDR1 MNHEY and CDR2 SMNVEV (reference sequence). The CDR3 runs to 15 residues. V shed 4 bases, J shed 7 bases, and the junction held 12 bases outside the gene matches. The CDR3 DNA reads as TGTGCCAGCAGTTCCATATTAGCGGGGTCGGGGGAGCAGTACTTC. It codes for CASSSILAGSGEQYF.

On this clone itself: One end of the junction does not line up with germline, which may come from a read error. The chain joins TRBV6-1 to TRBJ2-5, with 8 bases that match TRBD2. Germline CDR1 and CDR2: MNHNS and SASEGT. The CDR3 covers 15 residues. CDR3 in DNA: TGTTCCAGCAGGCGACTAGCGAGCCTGCAAGAGACCCAGTACTTC. The encoded protein is CSSRRLASLQETQYF.

This clone was detected only a few times. The chain joins TRBV18 to TRBJ2-4; D uncertain. Trimming took 0 bases from V and 4 from J, leaving 10 bases between them. Germline V gene data show CDR1 as KGHSH and CDR2 as LQKENI. This CDR3 comprises 15 residues. The CDR3 nucleotides read TGTGCCAGCTCACCACCTACAGCCAATAAAAACATTCAGTACTTC. As protein: CASSPPTANKNIQYF. The whole variable domain, remainder taken from reference TRBV18 and TRBJ2-4, is NAGVMQNPRHLVRRRGQEARLRCSPMKGHSHVYWYRQLPEEGLKFMVYLQKENIIDESGMPKERFSAEFPKEGPSILRIQQVVRGDSAAYFCASSPPTANKNIQYFGAGTRLSVL.

The V call is TRBV28, the J call TRBJ1-1; 7 nucleotides align to TRBD1. Germline CDR1 MDHEN, CDR2 SYDVKM. This CDR3 contains 12 residues. V shed 3 bases, J shed 8 bases, and the junction held 3 bases outside the gene matches. CDR3 sequence: CASSFVGQEAFF. The CDR3 DNA is TGTGCCAGCAGTTTCGTGGGACAGGAAGCTTTCTTT.

This clone was detected only a few times. The chain combines TRBV7-2 with TRBJ2-7; TRBD1 might be the D (5 bases). CDR3 length equals 14 residues. V was trimmed by 5 bases and J by 6 bases, leaving 17 bases between them. Germline V gene lookup returns CDR1 SGHTA and CDR2 FQGNSA. The CDR3 spells CASSHDSTRGEQYF. CDR3 bases: TGTGCCAGCAGCCACGACAGTACTCGCGGCGAGCAGTACTTC.

Comments on this clone: The junction and the germline gene differ at one end; a read error may be behind it. The rearrangement links TRBV9 to TRBJ2-3; TRBD2 aligns across 8 bases. The germline CDR1 and CDR2 sequences are SGDLS and YYNGEE. The CDR3 contains 15 residues. CDR3: CSSSVREGGGDTQYF. The CDR3 region has the DNA TGTTCCAGCAGCGTACGGGAGGGAGGTGGTGATACGCAGTATTTT.

This chain joins TRBV28 and TRBJ2-3; 9 bases agree with TRBD1. The ends lost 6 bases at V and 4 bases at J; junction bases unmatched: 14. Germline V gives CDR1 MDHEN, CDR2 SYDVKM. This CDR3 is built from 17 residues. CDR3 loop: CASRTGGLAAGADTQYF. CDR3 sequence (DNA): TGTGCCAGCAGAACAGGGGGCCTAGCGGCCGGAGCAGATACGCAGTATTTT.